This T cell receptor beta chain was observed in a study of OX40 agonist ivuxolimab in advanced cancers. Only in-frame clones appear in the TCRdb table, and some are missing; sequencing was by immunoSEQ multiplex PCR. The sample includes 65,000 to 95,000 clones, 80% to 90% of them seen just once. In this sample, this clone turned up a few times. The germline V gene encodes CDR1 SNHLY and CDR2 FYNNEI. Trimming pared 11 bases from V and 0 bases from J, leaving 10 bases between. The CDR3 consists of 12 residues. The sequence was obtained from an adult with an advanced solid tumor such as melanoma, head and neck, liver or kidney cancer. This sample comprised CD4+ or CD8+ T cells sorted from blood, obtained in a trial of the OX40 agonist ivuxolimab. The V call is TRBV2, the J call TRBJ1-2; D not certain. The CDR3 loop reads CASFSTNYGYTF. In DNA, the CDR3 is TGTGCCTCGTTCAGCACTAACTATGGCTACACCTTC.